This T cell receptor beta chain was found in a study of blood T cell repertoires in COVID-19. Study details: Nucleic acid was either cDNA or gDNA, and it came from T cells, B-cell-depleted T cells, or PBMCs.

Germline-derived CDR1 and CDR2 are SGHTA and FQGNSA. The CDR3 spans 12 residues. The ends were cut back, 6 bases at V and 1 base at J, with 6 bases in the middle. Clinical histories supplied by participants themselves formed the basis of cohort assignment. Each recovered donor of Cohort 3 presented with two negative PCRs, clearance, or symptom resolution. As processed by the authors: Estimates of nucleated cell counts were drawn from the amplification of reference gene primers. Assay used: immunoSEQ multiplex PCR; TCRdb lists only in-frame clones, some missing. V, J and clone size reflect that table, while D and trimming were determined from the DNA. This sample carries 450,000 to 600,000 clones, about 90% of them seen once, and the ten largest clones take 0.65% to 0.9%.

This receptor was obtained from a woman aged 18-29 years who had recovered from COVID-19. The rearrangement links TRBV7-2 to TRBJ1-1; D is ambiguous. Sample: PBMCs or T cells enriched from blood (not recorded which). The CDR3 coding sequence is TGTGCCAGCAGGCCACAGAACACTGAAGCTTTCTTT. Amino acid sequence: CASRPQNTEAFF.